A single T cell receptor (beta chain) is shown here with its context. Germline lookup yields CDR1 LNHDA and CDR2 SQIVND (reference sequence). The CDR3 is 21 amino acids. V gave up 3 bases and J gave up 2 bases; unmatched junction bases: 15. TCRdb's copy holds only in-frame clones and misses some; the assay was immunoSEQ multiplex PCR. This table holds tens of thousands of clones, almost 85% found once. These data originate in a study of control samples from healthy donors and cancer patients. This clonotype was obtained from a woman in her sixties in good health. The chain employs TRBV19 and TRBJ2-6; 11 bases map to TRBD2. The specimen sequenced was blood. Here the CDR3 DNA reads TGTGCCAGTAGTATGCCTTACCGAGAGGTAGCGGGAGGGCCTGGGGCCAACGTCCTGACTTTC. Encoded protein: CASSMPYREVAGGPGANVLTF.